Listed here are 27 T cell receptor beta chains from one sample, sequenced in a study of blood T cell repertoires in COVID-19. Libraries were prepared by immunoSEQ multiplex PCR; TCRdb keeps only in-frame clonotypes and omits some of them. The repertoire has 100,000 or so clones, 90% to 95% of them found once; the top ten carry roughly 17%. What was sequenced was peripheral blood. Every receptor here comes from a man between 50 and 59 years old with acute or convalescent COVID-19.

J is TRBJ2-2 and V is TRBV11-2, with D hard to call. Trimming removed 5 bases at V and 3 bases at J, with 7 bases between. The length of the CDR3 is 13 residues. Germline loops: CDR1 SGHAT, CDR2 FQNNGV. CDR3: CASSERDTGELFF. The DNA of the CDR3 is TGTGCCAGCAGCGAACGGGACACCGGGGAGCTGTTTTTT. The full variable domain, its missing parts supplied by reference TRBV11-2 and TRBJ2-2, is EAGVAQSPRYKIIEKRQSVAFWCNPISGHATLYWYQQILGQGPKLLIQFQNNGVVDDSQLPKDRFSAERLKGVDSTLKIQPAKLEDSAVYLCASSERDTGELFFGEGSRLTVL.

V usage is TRBV6-5 and J usage is TRBJ1-3, with 7 bases matching TRBD1. In germline, CDR1 is MNHEY, CDR2 SVGAGI. This CDR3 spans 14 amino acids. J gave up 2 bases and V 5 bases, and 3 bases lay outside the gene matches. CDR3 DNA sequence: TGTGCCAGCAGTCGCACAGGGGCTGGAAACACCATATATTTT. Translated: CASSRTGAGNTIYF.

The table lists this clone with a count of one. The rearrangement joins TRBV5-1 to TRBJ1-6, with TRBD1 matching 8 bases. The trim removed 0 bases at V and 5 bases at J, leaving 4 bases unmatched. CDR1 SGHRS and CDR2 YFSETQ come from the germline V gene. The CDR3 has 16 residues. CDR3: CASSLDGTGHNSPLHF. For the CDR3, the DNA is TGCGCCAGCAGCTTGGATGGGACAGGTCATAATTCACCCCTCCACTTT. The full variable domain, with the rest looked up from reference TRBV5-1 and TRBJ1-6, is KAGVTQTPRYLIKTRGQQVTLSCSPISGHRSVSWYQQTPGQGLQFLFEYFSETQRNKGNFPGRFSGRQFSNSRSEMNVSTLELGDSALYLCASSLDGTGHNSPLHFGNGTRLTVT.

With regard to this clone: One end of the junction does not line up with germline, which may come from a read error. This chain uses TRBV19 with TRBJ1-4; 8 bases are shared with TRBD1. CDR3 length equals 16 residues. Germline lookup yields CDR1 LNHDA and CDR2 SQIVND (reference sequence). CDR3 in amino acids: CASKGQGRRTNEKLFF. The CDR3 DNA follows: TGTGCAAGTAAAGGACAGGGCCGGAGAACTAATGAAAAACTGTTTTTT.

This clone is a singleton in its sample. The V and J genes are TRBV7-9 and TRBJ1-2, with TRBD1 matching over 8 bases. From germline, CDR1 is SEHNR and CDR2 FQNEAQ (reference sequence). The CDR3 is 14 amino acids. V gave up 0 bases and J gave up 7 bases; unmatched junction bases: 4. CDR3 coding DNA: TGTGCCAGCAGCTTAGCGGACAGGGCGATTGGCTACACCTTC. Amino acid sequence: CASSLADRAIGYTF.

The chain combines TRBV7-2 with TRBJ1-5; 8 bases line up with TRBD1. The V and J ends lost 2 bases and 4 bases, in that order; junction bases with no gene match: 7. Germline V gene sequence: CDR1 SGHTA, CDR2 FQGNSA. CDR3 size: 16 residues. CDR3 in amino acids: CASSLFGQGANQPQHF. The CDR3 DNA is TGTGCCAGCAGCTTATTTGGGCAGGGGGCTAATCAGCCCCAGCATTTT. Using reference TRBV7-2 and TRBJ1-5 for the parts outside the CDR3, the full variable domain is GAGVSQSPSNKVTEKGKDVELRCDPISGHTALYWYRQSLGQGLEFLIYFQGNSAPDKSGLPSDRFSAERTGGSVSTLTIQRTQQEDSAVYLCASSLFGQGANQPQHFGDGTRLSIL.

The chain employs TRBV11-2 and TRBJ1-4, with 10 positions matching TRBD1. The ends lost 5 bases at V and 7 bases at J; junction bases unmatched: 7. This CDR3 spans 15 amino acids. Germline CDR1 SGHAT, CDR2 FQNNGV. CDR3 sequence (DNA): TGTGCCAGCAGCCCGTGGGACAGGGGTATTGAAAAACTGTTTTTT. Protein sequence: CASSPWDRGIEKLFF.

This chain uses TRBV29-1 with TRBJ1-1; TRBD1 matches at 9 bases. J gave up 6 bases and V 4 bases, and 3 bases lay outside the gene matches. CDR3 length equals 12 residues. The germline gives CDR1 SQVTM, CDR2 ANQGSEA. DNA of the CDR3: TGCAGCGTTGGGACAGGGGACCCTGAAGCTTTCTTT. Translating gives CSVGTGDPEAFF.

V usage is TRBV27 and J usage is TRBJ1-1; D might be TRBD1 (5 bases). CDR1 and CDR2 from the germline V gene are MNHEY and SMNVEV (reference sequence). V lost 5 bases, J lost 10 bases, and 20 bases lay in between. The CDR3 loop spans 14 amino acids. Written as DNA, the CDR3 is TGTGCCAGCAGTGCCCAGGGTCGAAGCGTCGGAGCTTTCTTT. Protein sequence: CASSAQGRSVGAFF.

The chain joins TRBV19 to TRBJ2-5, with TRBD2 matching 8 bases. The V gene's germline CDR1 is LNHDA and CDR2 SQIVND (reference sequence). CDR3 length: 14 amino acids. V gave up 6 bases and J gave up 5 bases; unmatched junction bases: 8. This chain's CDR3 is CASRETGGRETQYF. In DNA, the CDR3 is TGTGCCAGTAGAGAAACGGGGGGGCGGGAGACCCAGTACTTC. Together with reference TRBV19 and TRBJ2-5, the CDR3 gives the full variable domain: DGGITQSPKYLFRKEGQNVTLSCEQNLNHDAMYWYRQDPGQGLRLIYYSQIVNDFQKGDIAEGYSVSREKKESFPLTVTSAQKNPTAFYLCASRETGGRETQYFGPGTRLLVL.

The chain employs TRBV6-5 and TRBJ1-1; 7 bases are a match to TRBD1. The germline CDR1 and CDR2 sequences are MNHEY and SVGAGI. The CDR3 totals 13 residues. J was trimmed by 3 bases and V by 10 bases; bases with no gene match: 8. CDR3 in amino acids: CATLRGWDTEAFF. CDR3 DNA sequence: TGTGCCACCCTCAGGGGGTGGGACACTGAAGCTTTCTTT.

The V and J genes are TRBV5-4 and TRBJ1-6, with TRBD1 matching over 7 bases. V lost 4 bases and J lost 7; bases outside the gene matches: 8. Looked up from germline, CDR1 is SGHNT and CDR2 is YYREEE (reference sequence). The CDR3 length is 15 residues. CDR3 sequence reads: CASSLRDRVNSPLHF. CDR3 nucleotides: TGTGCCAGCAGCCTCCGGGACAGAGTAAATTCACCCCTCCACTTT.

The chain carries TRBV16 and TRBJ2-2; 7 nucleotides line up with TRBD1. In germline, CDR1 is KGHSY, CDR2 FQNENV. With V trimmed by 1 base and J by 1 base, 3 bases remained unmatched. The CDR3 runs to 16 residues. The CDR3 reads CASSQFHRGNTGELFF. The CDR3 DNA reads as TGTGCCAGCAGCCAATTTCACAGGGGGAACACCGGGGAGCTGTTTTTT.

This chain uses TRBV9 with TRBJ2-2; 7 bases agree with TRBD2. CDR3 size: 15 residues. V lost 5 bases, J lost 0 bases, and 4 bases stayed unmatched. Germline V gives CDR1 SGDLS, CDR2 YYNGEE. The CDR3 DNA reads TGTGCCAGCAGGGGGAGGGACGCGAACACCGGGGAGCTGTTTTTT. It is translated as CASRGRDANTGELFF.

The chain uses TRBV9 and TRBJ1-5, with D unresolved. V lost 0 bases, J lost 7 bases, and 14 bases lay in between. From germline, CDR1 is SGDLS and CDR2 YYNGEE. The CDR3 is 15 amino acids. The CDR3 sequence is CASSVGRGSGQPQHF. In nucleotides, the CDR3 is TGTGCCAGCAGCGTAGGCCGGGGATCGGGGCAGCCCCAGCATTTT.

The V gene is TRBV11-3, the J gene TRBJ2-5; TRBD1 is a possible D gene (5 bases). The CDR3 loop spans 13 amino acids. Germline V CDR1 and CDR2: SGHNT, YENEEA. The ends were cut back, 5 bases at V and 9 bases at J, with 16 bases in the middle. The CDR3 nucleotides are TGTGCCAGCAGCCCCGGGCAGGGTGCGGCCCAGTACTTC. This encodes CASSPGQGAAQYF.

This sequence joins TRBV6-6 and TRBJ1-3; 11 nucleotides agree with TRBD1. In germline, CDR1 is MNHNY, CDR2 SVGAGI (reference sequence). The CDR3 is 15 residues long. The V and J ends lost 4 bases and 8 bases, in that order; junction bases with no gene match: 7. The DNA for the CDR3 is TGTGCCAGCAGTTGGTCCGGGACAGGGGGAGACACCATATATTTT. It is translated as CASSWSGTGGDTIYF.

This sequence joins TRBV4-1 and TRBJ1-5; D remains ambiguous. The CDR3 length is 16 residues. Germline V gene lookup returns CDR1 MGHRA and CDR2 YSYEKL. V lost 0 bases, J lost 2 bases, and 11 bases lay in between. CDR3 sequence (DNA): TGCGCCAGCAGCCAAGAGGTAGCACAACGCAATCAGCCCCAGCATTTT. It is translated as CASSQEVAQRNQPQHF.

Only one count was recorded for this clone. The V and J genes are TRBV6-2 or TRBV6-3 and TRBJ1-5; no firm D call. This CDR3 contains 15 residues. CDR1 MNHEY and CDR2 SVGEGT come from the germline V gene. V dropped 2 bases and J dropped 9 bases, with 17 bases sitting between them. The CDR3 loop reads CASSYGQANFWPQHF. CDR3 nucleotide sequence: TGTGCCAGCAGTTACGGGCAGGCGAACTTTTGGCCCCAGCATTTT.

V gene TRBV6-6 combines with J gene TRBJ2-2, with D possibly matching TRBD2 (7 bases). Germline V lookup: CDR1 MNHNY, CDR2 SVGAGI (reference sequence). The germline V and J ends were trimmed by 6 bases and 8 bases, with 16 bases remaining between them. The length of the CDR3 is 14 residues. The CDR3 DNA sequence: TGTGCCAGCAGGTCGGGGGGCCGGTCTGGGGAGCTGTTTTTT. Encoded protein: CASRSGGRSGELFF.

The rearrangement uses TRBV7-6 and TRBJ1-6, with D tentatively TRBD1 (6 bases). Trimming left V 1 base short and J 0 bases short, with 19 bases between. The V gene's germline CDR1 is SGHVS and CDR2 FNYEAQ. The CDR3 contains 20 residues. CDR3 loop: CASSLETRQAWSSYNSPLHF. Written as DNA, the CDR3 is TGTGCCAGCAGCTTAGAAACCCGACAGGCATGGAGCTCCTATAATTCACCCCTCCACTTT. The variable domain in full, completed from reference TRBV7-6 and TRBJ1-6, reads GAGVSQSPRYKVTKRGQDVALRCDPISGHVSLYWYRQALGQGPEFLTYFNYEAQQDKSGLPNDRFSAERPEGSISTLTIQRTEQRDSAMYRCASSLETRQAWSSYNSPLHFGNGTRLTVT.

This rearrangement joins TRBV24-1 to TRBJ2-1; 7 bases fit TRBD2. The CDR3 contains 15 residues. Germline V gene lookup returns CDR1 KGHDR and CDR2 SFDVKD. J lost 2 bases, V lost 6 bases, and 6 bases had no gene match. CDR3 DNA sequence: TGTGCCACCAGTAAAAGCGGGGTTACCTACAATGAGCAGTTCTTC. Protein: CATSKSGVTYNEQFF.

The chain employs TRBV30 and TRBJ2-3; D is ambiguous. CDR1 is GTSNPN, CDR2 SVGIG, per germline (reference sequence). V was trimmed by 0 bases and J by 5 bases, leaving 9 bases between them. This CDR3 contains 13 residues. In nucleotides, the CDR3 is TGTGCCTGGAGTGTACTGCATGGAGATACGCAGTATTTT. Its translation: CAWSVLHGDTQYF.

Comment on this clone: Other DNA sequences within the sample encode an identical CDR3. Written as DNA, the CDR3 is TGCAGTGCTAGAACCGGCTACGAGCAGTACTTC. Protein sequence: CSARTGYEQYF. The chain employs TRBV20-1 and TRBJ2-7; no reliable D call. The CDR3 length is 11 residues. Germline V gives CDR1 DFQATT, CDR2 SNEGSKA (reference sequence). V was cut by 2 bases and J by 3 bases, with 5 bases left in between.

V usage is TRBV3-1 (or the pseudogene TRBV3-2) and J usage is TRBJ2-1, with 8 bases identical to TRBD2. V was pared by 6 bases and J by 6 bases, with 4 bases of the junction left unmatched. The CDR3 length is 13 residues. CDR1 and CDR2 from the germline V gene are LGHDT and YNNKEL (reference sequence). CDR3 sequence (DNA): TGTGCCAGCAGGGCCGGGACTAGCAATGAGCAGTTCTTC. This encodes CASRAGTSNEQFF.

The rearrangement links TRBV6-2 or TRBV6-3 to TRBJ2-4; 7 positions agree with TRBD2. V lost 0 bases to trimming and J lost 5 bases; unmatched junction nucleotides: 4. CDR1 MNHEY and CDR2 SVGEGT come from the germline V gene. This CDR3 spans 15 amino acids. The CDR3 bases are TGTGCCAGCAGTTACTCGGGGCTAGCGGAAAACATTCAGTACTTC. It translates to CASSYSGLAENIQYF.

The chain has TRBV11-2 and TRBJ2-2, with 11 bases aligning to TRBD1. Germline V gene sequence: CDR1 SGHAT, CDR2 FQNNGV. This CDR3 region has 16 residues. After removal of 1 base from V and 6 bases from J, the junction contained 4 bases not matched to a gene. The chain's CDR3 is CASSLGTGGVSGELFF. The CDR3 DNA reads TGTGCCAGCAGCTTAGGGACAGGGGGCGTTTCCGGGGAGCTGTTTTTT.